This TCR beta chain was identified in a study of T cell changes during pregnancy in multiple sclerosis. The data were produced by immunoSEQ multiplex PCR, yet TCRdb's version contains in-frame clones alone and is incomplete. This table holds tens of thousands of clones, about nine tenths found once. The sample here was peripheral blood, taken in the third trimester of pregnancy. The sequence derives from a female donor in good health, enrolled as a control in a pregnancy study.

CDR3 loop: CASSVSYEQYF. CDR3 nucleotides: TGTGCCAGCAGCGTTAGCTACGAGCAGTACTTC. The chain recombines TRBV5-6 with TRBJ2-7; no reliable D call. This CDR3 spans 11 amino acids. The germline V and J ends were trimmed by 4 bases and 3 bases, with 5 bases remaining between them. The germline V gene has CDR1 SGHDT and CDR2 YYEEEE.